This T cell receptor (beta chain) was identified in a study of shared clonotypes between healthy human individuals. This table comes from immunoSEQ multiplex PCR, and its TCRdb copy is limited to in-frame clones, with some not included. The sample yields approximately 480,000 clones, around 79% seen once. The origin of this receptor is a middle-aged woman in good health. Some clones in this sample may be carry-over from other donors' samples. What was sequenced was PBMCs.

The DNA for the CDR3 is TGTGCCAGCAGCTTAAAATATGAGCAGTTCTTC. Translation: CASSLKYEQFF. This chain joins TRBV7-2 and TRBJ2-1; D gene uncertain. The length of the CDR3 is 11 residues. The V and J ends lost 2 bases and 8 bases respectively, with 4 bases between them. Germline CDR1 reads SGHTA; CDR2 reads FQGNSA.